The 15 T cell receptor beta chains below come from one sample, sequenced in a study of PD-1 blockade in classical Hodgkin lymphoma. Relapse after autologous stem cell transplantation occurred in every patient, and brentuximab vedotin exposure varied. TCRdb keeps only in-frame clones here, not all; method: immunoSEQ multiplex PCR. The sample includes more than 140,000 clones, about 81% seen only once; the top ten take roughly 10%. The material was peripheral blood mononuclear cells (PBMCs), obtained before the second cycle of nivolumab. The receptor source for this set is a human donor with classical Hodgkin lymphoma.

This chain links TRBV2 with TRBJ1-3; D may be TRBD1 (6 bases). From germline, CDR1 is SNHLY and CDR2 FYNNEI. The CDR3 runs to 14 residues. V was clipped by 8 bases and J by 0 bases, with 11 bases between them. This CDR3 reads CASRPDSSGNTIYF. In nucleotides, the CDR3 is TGTGCCAGCCGGCCGGACAGCTCTGGAAACACCATATATTTT.

This chain joins TRBV5-6 and TRBJ2-4; weak D call: TRBD1 (5 bases). The CDR3 has 14 amino acids. Germline V gives CDR1 SGHDT, CDR2 YYEEEE. V was pared by 0 bases and J by 8 bases, with 12 bases between. The CDR3 region is CASSLGQGGDIQYF. The CDR3 nucleotides are TGTGCCAGCAGCTTGGGGCAGGGTGGAGACATTCAGTACTTC.

Here the CDR3 DNA reads TGTGCCAGCTCGTCGGGGCGGGGCCTCGGGGGCGGAAACACCATATATTTT. It is translated as CASSSGRGLGGGNTIYF. V gene TRBV7-2 combines with J gene TRBJ1-3, with D possibly matching TRBD1 (6 bases). The germline V gene encodes CDR1 SGHTA and CDR2 FQGNSA. The CDR3 contains 17 residues. With 8 bases removed from V and 4 bases from J, the gap between germline ends came to 24 bases. Full variable domain (outside the CDR3, taken from reference TRBV7-2 and TRBJ1-3): GAGVSQSPSNKVTEKGKDVELRCDPISGHTALYWYRQSLGQGLEFLIYFQGNSAPDKSGLPSDRFSAERTGGSVSTLTIQRTQQEDSAVYLCASSSGRGLGGGNTIYFGEGSWLTVV.

Notes on this clone: This CDR3 is also generated by other DNA sequences in the sample. The chain links TRBV11-2 to TRBJ2-7, with 11 bases fitting TRBD1. After removal of 3 bases from V and 4 bases from J, the junction contained 5 bases not matched to a gene. Germline CDR1 reads SGHAT; CDR2 reads FQNNGV. CDR3 length: 15 residues. The CDR3: CASSFGTGGGYEQYF. CDR3 in DNA: TGTGCCAGCAGCTTCGGGACAGGGGGGGGTTACGAGCAGTACTTC.

This clone was seen a few times. This chain uses TRBV27 with TRBJ1-4, with D possibly TRBD1 on 5 matching bases. The germline gives CDR1 MNHEY, CDR2 SMNVEV (reference sequence). The CDR3 is 16 residues long. Trimming shortened V by 10 bases and J by 0 bases, and 18 bases separated the two germline ends. The CDR3 spells CATGTLRPATNEKLFF. CDR3 DNA: TGTGCCACCGGGACTTTGAGACCTGCAACTAATGAAAAACTGTTTTTT.

This chain joins TRBV6-1 and TRBJ1-1; D is undetermined. In germline, CDR1 is MNHNS, CDR2 SASEGT. V was shortened by 0 bases and J by 4 bases, with 6 bases between the two germline ends. The CDR3 has 13 amino acids. CDR3 DNA sequence: TGTGCCAGCAGTGAAGCGCAGGTCACTGAAGCTTTCTTT. It specifies CASSEAQVTEAFF.

The table lists this clone with a count of one. The chain joins TRBV6-5 to TRBJ2-1, with 12 bases that match TRBD2. The junction had 9 bases not matched to a gene; V was cut back by 6 bases and J by 9 bases. Germline CDR1 and CDR2: MNHEY and SVGAGI. The CDR3 is made up of 15 amino acids. The CDR3 loop reads CASSLRTSGTFEQFF. Written as DNA, the CDR3 is TGTGCCAGCAGCCTCAGGACTAGCGGGACTTTTGAGCAGTTCTTC.

The rearrangement links TRBV28 to TRBJ2-7; 8 bases align to TRBD1. The CDR3 is made up of 14 amino acids. Looked up from germline, CDR1 is MDHEN and CDR2 is SYDVKM. V was pared by 5 bases and J by 3 bases, with 6 bases of the junction left unmatched. Here the CDR3 reads CASSPRTGHYEQYF. The CDR3, as DNA: TGTGCCAGCAGTCCAAGGACAGGGCACTACGAGCAGTACTTC.

This clone occurred once. The rearrangement joins TRBV6-1 to TRBJ1-5; 10 nucleotides line up with TRBD1. CDR1 is MNHNS and CDR2 is SASEGT in the germline V gene. Losses at the gene ends were 1 base for V and 7 bases for J; bases not matched to a gene: 4. The CDR3 is 15 residues long. CDR3 nucleotide sequence: TGTGCCAGCAGTGAAGGGGGACAGGGGTGGCAGCCCCAGCATTTT. It yields the protein CASSEGGQGWQPQHF.

The chain couples TRBV27 to TRBJ2-3; D unclear. This CDR3 has 15 residues. The germline gives CDR1 MNHEY, CDR2 SMNVEV (reference sequence). V lost 4 bases to trimming and J lost 0 bases, with 11 bases between them. Written as DNA, the CDR3 is TGTGCCAGCAGTTCCCGGCCGGCAAGCACAGATACGCAGTATTTT. It specifies CASSSRPASTDTQYF.

In this sample, this clone turned up a few times. This chain connects TRBV7-9 to TRBJ2-7; weak D call: TRBD1 (6 bases). The CDR3 sequence is 14 residues long. The V end lost 5 bases, the J end lost 3 bases, and 14 bases lay between the germline ends. Germline loops: CDR1 SEHNR, CDR2 FQNEAQ (reference sequence). This CDR3 reads CASSPRDRRYEQYF. The CDR3 coding sequence is TGTGCCAGCAGCCCCCGCGACAGGCGCTACGAGCAGTACTTC.

The sample holds many counts of this clone. The chain uses TRBV2 and TRBJ2-1; no firm D call. V lost 1 base and J 4 bases, leaving 5 bases between the germline ends. From germline, CDR1 is SNHLY and CDR2 FYNNEI. The CDR3 sequence is 13 residues long. The CDR3 reads CASSEDSYNEQFF. The DNA of the CDR3 is TGTGCCAGCAGTGAAGACAGTTACAATGAGCAGTTCTTC.

J is TRBJ1-1 and V is TRBV5-4, with D possibly matching TRBD1 (5 bases). The CDR3 is 14 residues long. Trimming pared 6 bases from V and 6 bases from J, leaving 18 bases between. Germline V gene lookup returns CDR1 SGHNT and CDR2 YYREEE (reference sequence). The CDR3 loop reads CASTTQSGASEAFF. Written as DNA, the CDR3 is TGTGCCAGCACCACCCAATCCGGGGCCTCTGAAGCTTTCTTT.

This clone appeared a few times. The rearrangement links TRBV2 to TRBJ1-5, with 10 bases fitting TRBD1. Germline V gene lookup returns CDR1 SNHLY and CDR2 FYNNEI. Trimming took 6 bases from V and 5 from J; bases not matched to a gene: 1. The CDR3 length is 13 residues. The CDR3 loop is CASSGQGDQPQHF. The CDR3 DNA sequence: TGTGCCAGCAGCGGACAGGGGGATCAGCCCCAGCATTTT. Supplemented by reference TRBV2 and TRBJ1-5, the full variable domain reads EPEVTQTPSHQVTQMGQEVILRCVPISNHLYFYWYRQILGQKVEFLVSFYNNEISEKSEIFDDQFSVERPDGSNFTLKIRSTKLEDSAMYFCASSGQGDQPQHFGDGTRLSIL.

The chain joins TRBV2 to TRBJ1-6; no firm D call. This CDR3 region has 10 residues. Germline V lookup: CDR1 SNHLY, CDR2 FYNNEI. The germline V and J ends were trimmed by 6 bases and 13 bases, with 7 bases remaining between them. CDR3 nucleotide sequence: TGTGCCAGCAGCGGGGTCCCCCTCCACTTT. Protein product: CASSGVPLHF.